What follows is one T cell receptor beta chain and its context. The sample comes from a study of blood T cell repertoires in COVID-19. TCRdb's copy holds only in-frame clones and misses some; the assay was immunoSEQ multiplex PCR. The sample carries 50,000 to 65,000 clones, roughly 82% recorded once. CDR3 length: 18 residues. This clonotype was sampled from a woman aged 55 to 70 with acute or convalescent COVID-19. The V gene is TRBV21-1, the J gene TRBJ2-2; no check of the table's D call, TRBD2, against the DNA was made. TRBV21-1 has pseudogene status. Input material: peripheral blood. The CDR3 nucleotides are TGTGCCAGCAGCAAAGTCGAGCGGGGGCGGCCCCTTTTCGGGGAGCTGTTTTTT. Translating it yields CASSKVERGRPLFGELFF.